This T cell receptor (beta chain) derives from a study of blood T cell repertoires in COVID-19. How the authors handled the data: Amplifying reference gene primers gave estimates of nucleated cell counts. Sequencing used immunoSEQ multiplex PCR; TCRdb keeps in-frame clones, though not all of them. V, J and clone size derive from that table, while D and trimming were established from the DNA sequence. This sample carries about 280,000 clones, approximately 78% of them seen once, and the ten largest clones take less than 5.5%. V was pared by 2 bases and J by 3 bases, with 13 bases between. Germline V CDR1 and CDR2: GTSNPN, SVGIG (reference sequence). The CDR3 runs to 14 residues. Ages ranged from about 18 to 90 years, with residence in some 25 US areas.

The receptor was isolated from a man aged 40-55 years who had been exposed to COVID-19. Sequenced material: PBMCs or T cells enriched from blood (not recorded which). V is TRBV30 and J is TRBJ1-1; D may be TRBD1 (6 bases). The CDR3: CAWSRGGDHTEAFF. CDR3 in DNA: TGTGCCTGGAGTCGAGGGGGGGACCACACTGAAGCTTTCTTT.